Below are 9 T cell receptor beta chains sequenced from a single sample in a study of identical twins. Each CDR3 protein gets one entry after TCRdb re-called the 5' RACE reads with MiXCR. The table lists approximately 470,000 distinct CDR3 sequences, 13% to 15% of them singletons. This sample also appeared in a second study, on yellow fever vaccine responses in identical twins.

Sequencing was performed on CD4+ T cells sorted from blood. The receptors were sampled from a woman aged 18-29 years in good health.

There are a few counts of this clonotype. This sequence joins TRBV29-1 and TRBJ2-3; the D gene could be TRBD1 or TRBD2 (5 bases each). Trimming left V 6 bases short and J 3 bases short, with 10 bases between. The CDR3 covers 12 residues. CDR1 is SQVTM, CDR2 ANQGSEA, per germline. This CDR3 reads CSVRRETDTQYF. CDR3 coding DNA: TGCAGCGTACGCAGGGAGACAGATACGCAGTATTTT.

This clonotype was counted at least ten times. The chain is built from TRBV10-3 and TRBJ2-2; D may match TRBD1 or TRBD2 (5 bases each). Trimming cost V 6 bases and J 1 base, with 9 bases left between them. In germline, CDR1 is ENHRY, CDR2 SYGVKD. The CDR3 spans 14 residues. The CDR3 region is CAIRGDGNTGELFF. CDR3 DNA: TGTGCCATCAGGGGGGACGGGAACACCGGGGAGCTGTTTTTT.

The genes are TRBV25-1 and TRBJ2-5, with D maybe TRBD2 (5 bases). V was cut by 4 bases and J by 2 bases, with 11 bases left in between. The germline CDR1 and CDR2 sequences are MGHDK and SYGVNS. The CDR3 is 14 residues long. In DNA, the CDR3 is TGTGCCAGCAGTGTTGGAGGACTTCAAGAGACCCAGTACTTC. Translating gives CASSVGGLQETQYF.

There are a few counts of this clonotype. The chain combines TRBV9 with TRBJ2-2; TRBD1 agrees at 9 bases. V dropped 4 bases and J dropped 4; count of bases not matched to a gene: 8. Per the germline V gene, CDR1 is SGDLS and CDR2 is YYNGEE. The CDR3 sequence is 16 residues long. In nucleotides, the CDR3 is TGTGCCAGCAGCCCCCGGACAGGGGAGGTCACCGGGGAGCTGTTTTTT. As protein: CASSPRTGEVTGELFF.

The rearrangement joins TRBV6-1 to TRBJ2-2, with D possibly being TRBD2 (6 bases). V lost 2 bases, J lost 6 bases, and 19 bases lay in between. This CDR3 is 17 amino acids long. The germline CDR1 and CDR2 sequences are MNHNS and SASEGT. CDR3 amino acids: CASSEIRRVLEPGELFF. The CDR3 DNA reads as TGTGCCAGCAGTGAAATTAGGAGGGTTTTAGAGCCCGGGGAGCTGTTTTTT.

The genes are TRBV9 and TRBJ1-1; D remains unclear. This CDR3 has 15 residues. Germline CDR1 and CDR2: SGDLS and YYNGEE. V was clipped by 2 bases and J by 4 bases, with 15 bases between them. The CDR3 region is CASSVTRHGSTEAFF. The CDR3 DNA reads as TGTGCCAGCAGCGTCACCAGACACGGGAGCACTGAAGCTTTCTTT.

The chain links TRBV10-3 to TRBJ2-1, with D perhaps given as TRBD1 or TRBD2 (5 bases each). Germline lookup yields CDR1 ENHRY and CDR2 SYGVKD. Trimming took 6 bases from V and 5 from J, leaving 17 bases between them. The CDR3 sequence is 15 residues long. CDR3 residues: CAISPGPITDNEQFF. The CDR3, as DNA: TGTGCCATCAGCCCGGGACCCATCACCGACAATGAGCAGTTCTTC.

This clonotype appeared a single time. This chain uses TRBV19 with TRBJ2-1; 10 nucleotides match TRBD1. The germline V gene has CDR1 LNHDA and CDR2 SQIVND (reference sequence). Trimming at V came to 6 bases and at J to 7 bases, leaving 15 bases not matched to a gene. The CDR3 loop spans 17 amino acids. The CDR3 coding sequence is TGTGCCAGTAGCACAACACGACAGGGGGCGCCGGGGAATGAGCAGTTCTTC. It yields the protein CASSTTRQGAPGNEQFF. Drawing the rest from reference TRBV19 and TRBJ2-1, the complete variable domain is DGGITQSPKYLFRKEGQNVTLSCEQNLNHDAMYWYRQDPGQGLRLIYYSQIVNDFQKGDIAEGYSVSREKKESFPLTVTSAQKNPTAFYLCASSTTRQGAPGNEQFFGPGTRLTVL.

This clonotype was counted at least ten times. The V call is TRBV12-3 or TRBV12-4, the J call TRBJ2-1, with 11 bases matching TRBD2. There are 14 residues in the CDR3. The J segment lost 7 bases and the V segment lost 5 bases, leaving 4 bases of the junction unmatched. The CDR3 DNA reads as TGTGCCAGCAGTCGGACTAGCGGGCATAATGAGCAGTTCTTC. Its protein product is CASSRTSGHNEQFF.